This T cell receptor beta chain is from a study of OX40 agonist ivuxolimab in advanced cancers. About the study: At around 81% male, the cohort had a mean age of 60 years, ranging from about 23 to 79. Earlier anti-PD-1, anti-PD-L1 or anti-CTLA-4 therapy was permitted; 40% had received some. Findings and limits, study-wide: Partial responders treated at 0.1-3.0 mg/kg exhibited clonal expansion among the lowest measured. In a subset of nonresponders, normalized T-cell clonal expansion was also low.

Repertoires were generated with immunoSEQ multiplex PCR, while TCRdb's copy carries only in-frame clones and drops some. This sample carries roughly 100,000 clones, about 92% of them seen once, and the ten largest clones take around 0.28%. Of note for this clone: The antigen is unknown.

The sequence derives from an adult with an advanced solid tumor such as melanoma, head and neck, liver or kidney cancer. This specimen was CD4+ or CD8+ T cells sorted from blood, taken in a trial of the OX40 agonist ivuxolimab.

The chain's CDR3 is CASSLYSGSYNEQFF. The CDR3 DNA sequence: TGTGCCAGCAGCCTCTATAGCGGGAGCTACAATGAGCAGTTCTTC. The chain joins TRBV7-3 to TRBJ2-1; 9 nucleotides line up with TRBD2. V gave up 5 bases and J gave up 3 bases; unmatched junction bases: 5. This CDR3 comprises 15 residues. Germline CDR1 and CDR2: SGHTA and FQGTGA.